This TCR beta chain was retrieved from a study of graft-versus-host responses after intestinal transplantation (dated by TCRdb to about 2021). Turning to the overall study: The transplants that recipients got were multivisceral, liver-intestinal, or isolated intestinal. A peak of at least 4% donor T cells among recipient peripheral blood mononuclear cells was the definition used for donor T cell macrochimerism. The cohort enrolled 20 to 30 intestinal transplant recipients including one retransplant, and a few patients lacking pretransplant specimens were excluded. All recipients received anti-thymocyte globulin induction followed by maintenance tacrolimus and steroids for 3 to 4 years. To identify alloreactive clones, pre-transplant mixed lymphocyte reaction products were sequenced and then compared with unstimulated pre-transplant donor and recipient T cells. Graft-versus-host and host-versus-graft alloreactive T cell clones were tracked in the graft, circulation and bone marrow after intestinal transplantation using bulk TCR-beta CDR3 sequencing. Samples from a few later patients were sequenced in-house on an Illumina MiSeq with MiXCR processing rather than by the commercial service. What the study reported, not specific to this receptor: GvH clones turned up in recipient bone marrow, with some appearing earlier in ileal mucosa or blood, a pattern consistent with an intestinal mucosal origin. Patients with donor T cell macrochimerism had high GvH to HvG T cell clonal ratios in their allografts. The relatively low number and heterogeneity of intestinal transplant patients limited the conclusions. Early after transplant, declines in HvG clones were associated with peak levels of circulating GvH clones.

From the germline V gene, CDR1 is MNHEY and CDR2 is SVGAGI. Counted from cysteine to phenylalanine, this CDR3 has 16 amino acids. The DNA shown is the 48-base CDR3, in frame from base 1. Trimming takes 0 bases off V and 7 bases off J; junction bases not matched to a gene: 8. On this clone itself: Its antigen is not yet known. Base qualities are missing; no much larger clone stands one base away.

Blood samples were collected up to 4 times in the first month after transplant and then at least monthly when available. Receptor libraries were prepared by the immunoSEQ multiplex PCR assay. For most patients, genomic DNA was subjected to high-throughput TCR-beta CDR3 sequencing by Adaptive Biotechnologies. From the authors' description of their analysis: Adaptive's ImmunoSEQ software was the source of the TCR sequencing data for 18 patients, while a few other patients were processed with MiXCR and VDJtools. CDR3 nucleotide sequences shared between donor and recipient were removed because the origin of such sequences could not be assigned. Alloreactive clones required at least 2-fold expansion over unstimulated cells and minimum CFSE-low frequency of 0.002% (template counts) or 0.001% (read counts). Clones detected in sequenced pre-transplant spleen, lymph node, or MLR CFSE-low populations of the donor or recipient were defined as mappable. The cumulative frequency of alloreactive clones was calculated as a percentage of all sequences, weighted by copy number. As stored in TCRdb, this immuneACCESS dataset retains in-frame rearrangements with V and J assigned. A fraction of the clones does not appear; measured against another copy, unresolved V genes explain less than half of the discrepancy, and the remainder lacks a known reason. V and J calls and clone size are those listed in that table; D and trimming were worked out from the DNA. The sample table records 25,000 to 35,000 clones; 85% to 95% of these occur just once. The ten largest clones add up to 0.65% to 0.8% of the sample.

The chain employs TRBV6-5 and TRBJ2-1; 8 central nucleotides agree with TRBD2. The TCR sequence derives from a human patient who received an intestinal transplant, so some T cells may come from the graft donor. Sequencing used PBMCs, obtained 66 days after intestinal transplant. The sequenced DNA is TGTGCCAGCAGTTACTCGAGGCTAGCGGGTCCTAATGAGCAGTTCTTC. Translated, it gives CASSYSRLAGPNEQFF.